These 13 T cell receptor beta chains share one sample of origin, sequenced in a study of Ad26.COV2.S vaccination and SARS-CoV-2 variants. The treatment was: around 19 received Ad26.COV2.S at low or high dose, single or two shots; about 5 received placebo; per-sample allocation not given. On day 63 after the first injection, vaccine and placebo recipients gave samples. Assay: immunoSEQ multiplex PCR; the TCRdb copy retains only in-frame clones and omits some. The sample consists of over 400,000 clones, approximately 92% of them appearing once. Sequenced material: peripheral blood, taken in a trial of Ad26.COV2.S vaccine versus placebo. These receptors originate from a person aged 18 to 59 who received the Ad26.COV2.S COVID-19 vaccine or a placebo.

V is TRBV7-8 and J is TRBJ1-5; TRBD1 aligns across 8 bases. Germline V CDR1 and CDR2: SGHVS, FQNEAQ. The CDR3 spans 14 residues. Trimming took 4 bases from V and 6 from J; bases not matched to a gene: 5. This CDR3 is CASSWDRPGQPQHF. The CDR3 coding sequence is TGTGCCAGCAGCTGGGACAGGCCAGGTCAGCCCCAGCATTTT.

J is TRBJ2-5 and V is TRBV5-1; either TRBD1 or TRBD2 may fit D (5 bases each). The CDR3 totals 12 residues. V gave up 7 bases and J gave up 2 bases, with 9 bases separating them. Germline V gene lookup returns CDR1 SGHRS and CDR2 YFSETQ. In DNA, the CDR3 is TGCGCCAGCCGGGACGGACAAGAGACCCAGTACTTC. Amino acid sequence: CASRDGQETQYF. Using reference TRBV5-1 and TRBJ2-5 for the parts outside the CDR3, the full variable domain is KAGVTQTPRYLIKTRGQQVTLSCSPISGHRSVSWYQQTPGQGLQFLFEYFSETQRNKGNFPGRFSGRQFSNSRSEMNVSTLELGDSALYLCASRDGQETQYFGPGTRLLVL.

The gene calls are TRBV9 and TRBJ2-3; D unresolved. With 3 bases removed from V and 9 bases from J, the gap between germline ends came to 11 bases. Germline lookup yields CDR1 SGDLS and CDR2 YYNGEE. This CDR3 has 12 residues. CDR3: CASSGAVGTQYF. The CDR3 region has the DNA TGTGCCAGCAGCGGGGCGGTAGGAACGCAGTATTTT.

V is TRBV7-6 and J is TRBJ2-7; D uncertain. This CDR3 comprises 12 residues. CDR1 and CDR2 (germline): SGHVS, FNYEAQ. Trimming stripped 6 bases from V and 6 bases from J, with 12 bases between. The CDR3 loop is CASRGFVGEQYF. As DNA, the CDR3 is TGTGCCAGCAGGGGGTTCGTTGGCGAGCAGTACTTC.

The chain links TRBV3-1 (or the pseudogene TRBV3-2) to TRBJ2-4, with TRBD2 matching 7 bases. This CDR3 has 15 amino acids. Germline V lookup: CDR1 LGHDT, CDR2 YNNKEL (reference sequence). V was clipped by 1 base and J by 0 bases; unmatched bases: 0. The CDR3 sequence is CASSQGGGAKNIQYF. In DNA, the CDR3 is TGTGCCAGCAGCCAAGGCGGGGGAGCCAAAAACATTCAGTACTTC.

The chain links TRBV10-2 to TRBJ2-3, with TRBD2 matching 10 bases. Germline CDR1 reads WSHSY; CDR2 reads SAAADI. CDR3 length: 15 amino acids. V lost 10 bases and J lost 2; bases outside the gene matches: 9. CDR3 region: CATSKLAGSTDTQYF. In nucleotides, the CDR3 is TGCGCCACCTCGAAACTAGCGGGATCCACAGATACGCAGTATTTT.

The CDR3 is CASSVTPGLSKFNEQFF. The CDR3 bases are TGTGCCAGCAGTGTAACCCCGGGACTAAGTAAATTTAATGAGCAGTTCTTC. The chain recombines TRBV27 with TRBJ2-1; TRBD2 aligns across 7 bases. V gave up 5 bases and J gave up 7 bases; unmatched junction bases: 17. CDR3 length equals 17 residues. CDR1 MNHEY and CDR2 SMNVEV come from the germline V gene (reference sequence).

The chain uses TRBV6-5 and TRBJ1-3; unclear D gene. Germline CDR1 and CDR2: MNHEY and SVGAGI. Trimming took off 6 bases at V and 0 bases at J, with 9 bases between the two ends. The CDR3 consists of 14 residues. CDR3 sequence reads: CASRPQLSGNTIYF. The CDR3 nucleotides are TGTGCCAGCAGGCCACAGCTCTCTGGAAACACCATATATTTT.

This chain uses TRBV7-2 with TRBJ2-3; 10 nucleotides line up with TRBD2. J was trimmed by 2 bases and V by 8 bases; bases with no gene match: 7. The CDR3 totals 15 residues. Germline V gene sequence: CDR1 SGHTA, CDR2 FQGNSA. CDR3 sequence (DNA): TGTGCCAGCCAAATAGCGGGGGGACTCACAGATACGCAGTATTTT. Its translation: CASQIAGGLTDTQYF.

The DNA for the CDR3 is TGTGCCAGTAGTATAGGATCAGTTGCCCCGACAGCAACCCAGCATTTT. Protein product: CASSIGSVAPTATQHF. The chain links TRBV19 to TRBJ1-5; weak D call: TRBD1 (5 bases). V lost 1 base and J 11 bases, leaving 21 bases between the germline ends. From germline, CDR1 is LNHDA and CDR2 SQIVND (reference sequence). The CDR3 contains 16 residues.

This chain joins TRBV7-2 and TRBJ2-4, with D possibly matching TRBD1 (6 bases). V was trimmed by 1 base and J by 5 bases, leaving 18 bases between them. Germline CDR1 SGHTA, CDR2 FQGNSA. The CDR3 consists of 17 residues. CDR3 sequence: CASSLGAGTPGQNIQYF. CDR3 nucleotide sequence: TGTGCCAGCAGCTTAGGGGCCGGGACACCGGGTCAAAACATTCAGTACTTC.

The J gene is TRBJ1-2, the V gene TRBV7-2; TRBD1 agrees at 9 bases. The CDR3 is 16 amino acids. The germline CDR1 and CDR2 sequences are SGHTA and FQGNSA. The trim removed 5 bases at V and 0 bases at J, leaving 7 bases unmatched. CDR3 residues: CASSDKGQGTNYGYTF. CDR3 nucleotide sequence: TGTGCCAGCAGCGACAAAGGACAGGGGACTAACTATGGCTACACCTTC.

This sequence joins TRBV7-2 and TRBJ1-4, with TRBD1 matching 8 bases. Unmatched junction bases numbered 9, after V lost 4 bases and J lost 8 bases. The germline V gene encodes CDR1 SGHTA and CDR2 FQGNSA. This CDR3 is 15 amino acids long. CDR3 sequence reads: CASSSFRSGGEKLFF. CDR3 coding DNA: TGTGCCAGCAGCTCTTTTCGCTCAGGGGGCGAAAAACTGTTTTTT.